This T cell receptor (beta chain) was found in a study of T-cell memory formation after mild COVID-19. Study details: Largely donor-specific sequence clusters came from two donors. Study outcomes and limitations: Day 37-peaking second-wave clones had unconfirmed SARS-CoV-2 specificity.

V was pared by 2 bases and J by 1 base, with 5 bases between. Germline CDR1 reads SGHTA; CDR2 reads FQGNSA. The CDR3 runs to 13 residues. This clonotype was counted ten times or more. What it binds is not known. TCRdb recomputed calls from the 5' RACE reads with MiXCR, one row per CDR3 protein. The profile shows 380,000 or so distinct CDR3 sequences, 13% to 15% of them singletons. The source is a man younger than 35 who had mild COVID-19 (a few samples of this study predate the infection). Cell type and time point are not known. Material: PBMCs or a T cell subset sorted from them (not recorded which). The chain uses TRBV7-2 and TRBJ1-1, with D unresolved. The CDR3 protein is CASSLQANTEAFF. The CDR3 DNA reads as TGTGCCAGCAGCTTACAAGCGAACACTGAAGCTTTCTTT.